This T cell receptor beta chain was recovered during a study of identical twins (dated by TCRdb to 2015 to 2016). About the study as a whole: To test whether fetal clonotypes persist, this study deep-sequenced TCR alpha and beta repertoires from monozygotic twins, from unrelated adults of various ages, and from cord blood. Replicate twin experiments were performed at different times using different library preparation protocols to rule out contamination.

With regard to this clonotype: Its antigen is currently not known. The input lacks base qualities; no much larger clone sits a single base away.

All donors were healthy Caucasians. The library relied on 5' RACE. Sequencing instrument: Illumina HiSeq 2000. Template switching added a universal primer binding site, and the final cDNA carried a unique molecular identifier that allowed TCR cDNA molecules to be counted accurately. Specific primers in the conserved constant-segment region were used to synthesize first-strand cDNA for TCR alpha and beta chains. Each cDNA library was double barcoded, with a SMART-Mk sample barcode plus Illumina barcodes, to control for contamination. TruSeq adapter sequences along with Illumina sample barcodes were introduced in two successive PCR steps. The Illumina HiSeq platform was used with custom primers to sequence TCR alpha and beta cDNA libraries. As for the authors' bioinformatics: Unique molecular identifiers were extracted from raw reads with MiGEC, and CDR3 positions were determined with MiXCR. For each individual, recombination models were inferred using an EM algorithm with the repgenHMM and IGoR tools. The tcR package in R was used for shared clonotype analysis, with sharing normalized by the product of cloneset sizes. To study raw recombination free of thymic and clonal selection effects, out-of-frame nonproductive sequences were analyzed. In-frame beta chains were kept once TCRdb had trimmed the public reads at Q25 with fastp and called clones with MiXCR. Identical CDR3 proteins give one entry, which carries the most common genes and DNA. TCRdb's processing, not the authors' own work, is the source of the V and J calls. This sample lists 1.5 million to 2 million distinct CDR3 sequences; about 32% were detected once. Of the sample, more than 0.25% is held by the ten largest clones.

From its cysteine to its phenylalanine, the CDR3 spans 13 amino acids. Just CDR3 DNA is preserved here, 39 bases in frame from base 1. A distance of 12 bases separates the germline ends of V and J, which lose 4 bases and 3 bases respectively. The germline V gene sets CDR1 to SQVTM and CDR2 to ANQGSEA. General study outcomes and caveats: A weaker excess of twin sharing was found in beta out-of-frame sequences because the signal-to-noise ratio was lowered by fewer shared sequences. Conclusions relied on cross-sectional statistical analysis, since the same donors could not be followed over many years. Recombination models systematically underestimated out-of-frame TCR alpha sharing in monozygotic twins but agreed with sharing between unrelated individuals. Zero-insertion analyses could be partly confounded by invariant T cells such as MAIT and iNKT, though diverse VJ usage argued against such confounding for most clonotypes. Compared with coincidental sharing between unrelated individuals, out-of-frame TCR alpha sequences shared between twins showed an excess of sequences with low generation probability. Abundant cord blood beta clonotypes carried fewer insertions; young adult naive repertoires showed a weaker similar trend, while memory repertoires showed none.

This clonotype was obtained from a newborn girl in good health. Recombination connected TRBV29-1 to TRBJ1-1, and the D gene may be TRBD1, 5 bases matching. The sequenced sample was cord blood. CDR3 reads: CSVGGTSHTEAFF. In nucleotide form, the sequence is TGCAGCGTTGGAGGGACTTCCCACACTGAAGCTTTCTTT.